One sample yielded the 17 T cell receptor beta chains listed below, sequenced in a study of T cell responses to AZD1222 COVID-19 vaccine. TCRdb's copy holds only in-frame clones and misses some; the assay was immunoSEQ multiplex PCR. The sample comprises around 130,000 clones, 88% of which are singletons, and about 17% rests with the top ten. This specimen consisted of peripheral blood, obtained on day 0 of MenACWY control vaccination. These receptors came from an adult in good health.

About this clone: At the DNA level, this CDR3 is encoded by other sequences in the same sample as well. The J gene is TRBJ2-7, the V gene TRBV29-1; TRBD1 agrees at 9 bases. The CDR3 is 12 residues long. CDR1 SQVTM and CDR2 ANQGSEA come from the germline V gene. V lost 4 bases and J lost 2; bases outside the gene matches: 0. CDR3 protein: CSVGTGAYEQYF. DNA for the CDR3: TGCAGCGTTGGGACAGGGGCCTACGAGCAGTACTTC.

This chain joins TRBV7-4 and TRBJ2-1, with TRBD2 matching over 8 bases. CDR3 length equals 20 residues. CDR1 is SGHVT and CDR2 is SQSDAQ in the germline V gene. The ends lost 4 bases at V and 4 bases at J; junction bases unmatched: 21. The CDR3 loop reads CASSSSGEREKFREYNEQFF. DNA of the CDR3: TGTGCCAGCAGCTCGTCGGGGGAGCGGGAGAAGTTTAGGGAGTACAATGAGCAGTTCTTC. The full variable domain, its missing parts supplied by reference TRBV7-4 and TRBJ2-1, is GAGVSQSPRYKVAKRGRDVALRCDSISGHVTLYWYRQTLGQGSEVLTYSQSDAQRDKSGRPSGRFSAERPERSVSTLKIQRTEQGDSAVYLCASSSSGEREKFREYNEQFFGPGTRLTVL.

V is TRBV28 and J is TRBJ2-3, with D hard to call. V was pared by 4 bases and J by 8 bases, with 7 bases between. The CDR3 is 11 amino acids. Germline values: CDR1 MDHEN, CDR2 SYDVKM. The CDR3 DNA follows: TGTGCCAGCAGTTCCCCGGGTACGCAGTATTTT. Translation gives CASSSPGTQYF.

To note about this clone: An end of the junction differs from the germline gene, which may be a read error. The gene calls are TRBV18 and TRBJ1-1, with 10 positions matching TRBD1. Germline V lookup: CDR1 KGHSH, CDR2 LQKENI. The CDR3 extends over 16 amino acids. CDR3 nucleotides: TGTGCCAGCTCACGGGGGGACAGGGGTATGAACACTGAAGTTTTCTTT. Amino acid sequence: CASSRGDRGMNTEVFF.

V usage is TRBV6-5 and J usage is TRBJ1-5, with unresolved D. The CDR3 length is 14 residues. Between the trimmed V and J ends, which lost 7 bases and 1 base, there was a span of 11 bases. Germline lookup yields CDR1 MNHEY and CDR2 SVGAGI. The CDR3 is CASTYGSSNQPQHF. In DNA, the CDR3 is TGTGCCAGCACCTATGGGTCGAGCAATCAGCCCCAGCATTTT.

CDR3 loop: CAWSKTGQGAFF. DNA for the CDR3: TGTGCCTGGAGCAAGACAGGCCAGGGAGCTTTCTTT. The chain is built from TRBV30 and TRBJ1-1; a possible D gene is TRBD1 (6 bases). V was shortened by 3 bases and J by 10 bases, with 15 bases between the two germline ends. CDR3 size: 12 residues. Germline CDR1 GTSNPN, CDR2 SVGIG (reference sequence).

This chain links TRBV5-4 with TRBJ2-7; D is undetermined. CDR1 and CDR2 (germline): SGHNT, YYREEE (reference sequence). Trimming took 4 bases from V and 6 from J, leaving 14 bases between them. This CDR3 has 13 residues. CDR3 bases: TGTGCCAGCAGCCCCGACACCTACAGCGAGCAGTACTTC. It encodes CASSPDTYSEQYF. The whole variable domain, remainder taken from reference TRBV5-4 and TRBJ2-7, is ETGVTQSPTHLIKTRGQQVTLRCSSQSGHNTVSWYQQALGQGPQFIFQYYREEENGRGNFPPRFSGLQFPNYSSELNVNALELDDSALYLCASSPDTYSEQYFGPGTRLTVT.

This clone has more than one count but fewer than ten. The chain links TRBV7-3 to TRBJ2-1, with TRBD2 as a possible D gene (5 bases). CDR1 is SGHTA and CDR2 is FQGTGA in the germline V gene. V lost 5 bases to trimming and J lost 1 base, with 9 bases between them. This CDR3 has 14 amino acids. This CDR3 reads CASSLGLSYNEQFF. The DNA for the CDR3 is TGTGCCAGCAGCCTCGGACTTTCCTACAATGAGCAGTTCTTC.

The chain carries TRBV2 and TRBJ2-2; D is ambiguous. The CDR3 contains 12 residues. The V end lost 3 bases, the J end lost 6 bases, and 5 bases lay between the germline ends. Germline CDR1 is SNHLY and CDR2 is FYNNEI. The DNA of the CDR3 is TGTGCCAGCAGTGACTTTGCCGGGGAGCTGTTTTTT. It specifies CASSDFAGELFF.

A single count supports this clone. This chain connects TRBV19 to TRBJ2-7; D tentatively fits TRBD1 or TRBD2 (5 bases each). The CDR3 is 14 amino acids. CDR1 and CDR2 from the germline V gene are LNHDA and SQIVND (reference sequence). Trimming shortened V by 9 bases and J by 0 bases, and 15 bases separated the two germline ends. CDR3 nucleotide sequence: TGTGCCAGCTCCCGGGACCCCAGCTCCTACGAGCAGTACTTC. Amino acid sequence: CASSRDPSSYEQYF.

The chain recombines TRBV4-1 with TRBJ2-5, with a tentative D call TRBD2 (6 bases). V was pared by 0 bases and J by 5 bases, with 13 bases between. CDR1 and CDR2 from the germline V gene are MGHRA and YSYEKL. The CDR3 is 15 residues long. In nucleotides, the CDR3 is TGCGCCAGCAGCCAAGACGGACAAGGAGGGGAGACCCAGTACTTC. Translating it yields CASSQDGQGGETQYF.

The V call is TRBV21-1, the J call TRBJ2-7; TRBD1 reflects the table's D call only, with no check against the DNA. TRBV21-1 is designated a pseudogene. The CDR3 has 15 residues. CDR3 sequence reads: CASSYGQGAEYEQYF. Written as DNA, the CDR3 is TGTGCCAGCAGCTACGGACAGGGGGCGGAGTACGAGCAGTACTTC.

The rearrangement links TRBV24-1 to TRBJ1-2; 7 nucleotides line up with TRBD1. The CDR3 is made up of 14 amino acids. The germline gives CDR1 KGHDR, CDR2 SFDVKD. The trim removed 4 bases at V and 8 bases at J, leaving 9 bases unmatched. Written as DNA, the CDR3 is TGTGCCACCAGTGAGTCCAGACAGGGAATCGGCTACACCTTC. This sequence encodes CATSESRQGIGYTF.

The V and J genes are TRBV10-3 and TRBJ2-3; D may be TRBD2 (5 bases). The CDR3 extends over 16 amino acids. In germline, CDR1 is ENHRY, CDR2 SYGVKD. Deletions cut 4 bases from V and 5 bases from J, with 19 bases between. The CDR3 DNA is TGTGCCATCAGTGGCCTAGGCGGGCCGGCGGGAGATACGCAGTATTTT. Encoded protein: CAISGLGGPAGDTQYF.

The chain is built from TRBV21-1 and TRBJ2-1; the DNA was not compared with TRBD2, the D call given in the table. TRBV21-1 is a recognized pseudogene. The CDR3 runs 18 residues. CDR3 sequence (DNA): TGTGCCAGCAGCAAAGCGCTGGCGGGAGGGCCTGGTTACACTGAGCAGTTCTTC. Protein sequence: CASSKALAGGPGYTEQFF.

The V call is TRBV7-9, the J call TRBJ2-7, with D perhaps TRBD1 (7 bases). Germline V gene sequence: CDR1 SEHNR, CDR2 FQNEAQ (reference sequence). The CDR3 has 19 residues. V shed 4 bases and J shed 0 bases, with 25 bases lying between them. The CDR3 spells CASSCTGDSCGDPSYEQYF. Written as DNA, the CDR3 is TGTGCCAGCAGCTGCACGGGGGACAGTTGCGGAGACCCCTCCTACGAGCAGTACTTC.

The chain is built from TRBV30 and TRBJ1-3; 9 nucleotides line up with TRBD1. The J segment lost 2 bases and the V segment lost 2 bases, leaving 4 bases of the junction unmatched. Germline V gene lookup returns CDR1 GTSNPN and CDR2 SVGIG (reference sequence). This CDR3 spans 15 amino acids. CDR3 region: CAWSTGGVAGNTIYF. DNA for the CDR3: TGTGCCTGGAGTACAGGGGGCGTCGCTGGAAACACCATATATTTT. The variable domain in full, completed from reference TRBV30 and TRBJ1-3, reads SQTIHQWPATLVQPVGSPLSLECTVEGTSNPNLYWYRQAAGRGLQLLFYSVGIGQISSEVPQNLSASRPQDRQFILSSKKLLLSDSGFYLCAWSTGGVAGNTIYFGEGSWLTVV.